This T cell receptor beta chain was identified in a study of OX40 agonist ivuxolimab in advanced cancers. As for the study in general: Prior anti-PD-1, anti-PD-L1 or anti-CTLA-4 therapy was allowed; less than 45% had some.

Trimming left V 8 bases short and J 0 bases short, with 11 bases between. The V gene's germline CDR1 is ENHRY and CDR2 SYGVKD. The CDR3 length is 14 residues. The data were produced by immunoSEQ multiplex PCR, yet TCRdb's version contains in-frame clones alone and is incomplete. The sample carries tens of thousands of clones, 80% to 90% recorded once. The TCR comes from an adult with an advanced solid tumor such as melanoma, head and neck, liver or kidney cancer. The starting material was CD4+ or CD8+ T cells sorted from blood, obtained in a trial of the OX40 agonist ivuxolimab. This chain connects TRBV10-3 to TRBJ1-5; maybe TRBD1 (6 bases). The CDR3 protein is CAIGDIYSNQPQHF. DNA for the CDR3: TGTGCCATCGGGGACATCTATAGCAATCAGCCCCAGCATTTT.